The 4 T cell receptor beta chains presented below share a single source sample, sequenced in a study of T-cell memory formation after mild COVID-19. TCRdb reprocessed the 5' RACE reads via MiXCR and lists one record per CDR3 protein. The sample lists 150,000 or so distinct CDR3 sequences; roughly a quarter were seen once. Sequences were obtained from PBMCs or a T cell subset sorted from them (not recorded which). Source of these receptors: an adult woman who had mild COVID-19 (a few samples of this study predate the infection). Cell type and time point are not known.

The rearrangement links TRBV9 to TRBJ2-7; D remains ambiguous. Germline CDR1 reads SGDLS; CDR2 reads YYNGEE. CDR3 length: 15 residues. V was clipped by 0 bases and J by 3 bases, with 13 bases between them. CDR3 DNA sequence: TGTGCCAGCAGCGTAGTTGGGGAAAAGAACTACGAGCAGTACTTC. It is translated as CASSVVGEKNYEQYF.

For this clonotype: Compared with germline, one end of the junction differs, possibly owing to a read error. The chain uses TRBV7-7 and TRBJ2-2; TRBD2 matches 7 bases. Germline CDR1 SSHAT, CDR2 FNYEAQ (reference sequence). There are 15 residues in the CDR3. The CDR3 DNA reads TGTGCTAGCAGCTTAAGAGCGGGAAACACCGGGGAGCTGTTTTTT. Translation: CASSLRAGNTGELFF.

The chain's CDR3 is CASSLQGFYEQYF. The CDR3 DNA reads as TGTGCCAGCAGCCTACAGGGCTTCTACGAGCAGTACTTC. The rearrangement links TRBV3-1 to TRBJ2-7; a possible D gene is TRBD1 (6 bases). CDR3 length: 13 amino acids. Germline V gives CDR1 LGHDT, CDR2 YNNKEL (reference sequence). The V end lost 4 bases, the J end lost 3 bases, and 10 bases lay between the germline ends.

V usage is TRBV3-1 and J usage is TRBJ1-2; 9 bases are a match to TRBD1. Germline V lookup: CDR1 LGHDT, CDR2 YNNKEL (reference sequence). The CDR3 has 14 residues. The V gene end was trimmed by 3 bases and the J gene end by 8 bases; junction bases not matched to a gene: 7. The CDR3 coding sequence is TGTGCCAGCAGCCACGGGACAGGGCCGCGGGGCTACACCTTC. As protein: CASSHGTGPRGYTF.